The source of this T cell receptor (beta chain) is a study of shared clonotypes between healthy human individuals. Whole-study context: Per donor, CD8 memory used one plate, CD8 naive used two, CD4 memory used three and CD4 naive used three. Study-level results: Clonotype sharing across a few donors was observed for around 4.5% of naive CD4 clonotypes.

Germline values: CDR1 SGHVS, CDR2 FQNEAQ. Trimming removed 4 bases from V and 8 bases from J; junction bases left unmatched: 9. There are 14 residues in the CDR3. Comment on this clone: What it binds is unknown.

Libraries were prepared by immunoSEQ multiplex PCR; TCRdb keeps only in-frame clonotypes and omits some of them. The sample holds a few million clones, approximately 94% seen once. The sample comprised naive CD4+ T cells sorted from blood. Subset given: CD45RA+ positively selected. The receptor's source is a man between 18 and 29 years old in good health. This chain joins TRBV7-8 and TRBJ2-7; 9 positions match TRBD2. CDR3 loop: CASSSRAGGDQQYF. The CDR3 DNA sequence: TGTGCCAGCAGCTCCCGCGCGGGAGGGGATCAGCAGTACTTC.